This TCR beta chain originates from a study of breast tumors, draining lymph nodes, adjacent tissues. TCRdb re-called the multiplex PCR reads through MiXCR, storing one row per CDR3 protein. This sample has some 49,000 distinct CDR3 sequences, with roughly 23% found just once. Per germline, CDR1 SGHRS and CDR2 YFSETQ. Losses at the gene ends were 2 bases for V and 2 bases for J; bases not matched to a gene: 5. The CDR3 totals 16 residues. The chain carries TRBV5-1 and TRBJ2-3, with 10 bases fitting TRBD2. The sample comprised breast tumor tissue. This clonotype originated in a female donor with breast cancer. Some clones in this sample may be carry-over from other donors' samples. This CDR3 is CASSLGLAAYTDTQYF. CDR3 sequence (DNA): TGCGCCAGCAGCTTAGGACTAGCGGCTTACACAGATACGCAGTATTTT.